Presented here are 10 T cell receptor beta chains from one specimen sequenced in a study of beta chain features in type 1 diabetes. All of the isolated RNA was reverse transcribed, so expressed TCRB transcripts were sequenced. TCRdb keeps only in-frame clones here, not all; method: immunoSEQ multiplex PCR. The sample contains 900,000 or so clones, roughly 17% of which appear only once. Source material: naive CD4+ T cells from blood. These receptors were taken from a woman between 18 and 29 years old in good health.

The chain has TRBV6-5 and TRBJ2-1; 10 bases map to TRBD2. V lost 2 bases to trimming and J lost 6 bases; unmatched junction nucleotides: 7. The CDR3 totals 16 residues. The germline gives CDR1 MNHEY, CDR2 SVGAGI. The CDR3: CASSYQGGTSANEQFF. DNA for the CDR3: TGTGCCAGCAGTTACCAGGGAGGGACTAGCGCCAATGAGCAGTTCTTC.

V is TRBV28 and J is TRBJ2-7, with no clear D. CDR1 and CDR2 (germline): MDHEN, SYDVKM. The length of the CDR3 is 13 residues. Trimming took 3 bases from V and 3 from J, leaving 9 bases between them. The CDR3: CASSLASFYEQYF. The CDR3 DNA reads as TGTGCCAGCAGTTTGGCTAGTTTCTACGAGCAGTACTTC.

In its sample, this clone was seen a few times. The chain uses TRBV28 and TRBJ2-7; 10 bases are a match to TRBD2. Trimming at V came to 8 bases and at J to 7 bases, leaving 14 bases not matched to a gene. Per the germline V gene, CDR1 is MDHEN and CDR2 is SYDVKM. CDR3 length equals 15 residues. CDR3 residues: CASGPPGLALGEQYF. DNA of the CDR3: TGTGCCAGCGGGCCACCGGGACTAGCGTTAGGTGAGCAGTACTTC. Variable domain in full (rest from reference TRBV28 and TRBJ2-7): DVKVTQSSRYLVKRTGEKVFLECVQDMDHENMFWYRQDPGLGLRLIYFSYDVKMKEKGDIPEGYSVSREKKERFSLILESASTNQTSMYLCASGPPGLALGEQYFGPGTRLTVT.

This clone was observed a few times. The chain carries TRBV15 and TRBJ2-1, with 10 bases lining up with TRBD2. CDR1 and CDR2 from the germline V gene are LNHNV and YYDKDF (reference sequence). V dropped 1 base and J dropped 6; count of bases not matched to a gene: 3. The CDR3 length is 15 residues. The CDR3 reads CATSRVLAGSNEQFF. DNA of the CDR3: TGTGCCACCAGCAGAGTACTAGCGGGAAGCAATGAGCAGTTCTTC. Full variable domain (missing parts from reference TRBV15 and TRBJ2-1): DAMVIQNPRYQVTQFGKPVTLSCSQTLNHNVMYWYQQKSSQAPKLLFHYYDKDFNNEADTPDNFQSRRPNTSFCFLDIRSPGLGDTAMYLCATSRVLAGSNEQFFGPGTRLTVL.

The chain recombines TRBV7-2 with TRBJ2-2; 7 nucleotides match TRBD1. Germline V lookup: CDR1 SGHTA, CDR2 FQGNSA. The CDR3 is 15 residues long. The V and J ends lost 5 bases and 7 bases, in that order; junction bases with no gene match: 10. The CDR3 coding sequence is TGTGCCAGCAGCAACGGACAGGCCCGATACGGGGAGCTGTTTTTT. This encodes CASSNGQARYGELFF.

This clone was counted between two and nine times. The V gene is TRBV6-5, the J gene TRBJ1-2, with 9 bases fitting TRBD1. Germline V gives CDR1 MNHEY, CDR2 SVGAGI. V dropped 2 bases and J dropped 3; count of bases not matched to a gene: 7. The length of the CDR3 is 16 residues. The CDR3 DNA sequence: TGTGCCAGCAGTTACAGTACAGGGGGCTCGGACTATGGCTACACCTTC. Translated, it gives CASSYSTGGSDYGYTF.

This chain connects TRBV7-2 to TRBJ2-3; 9 bases match TRBD2. The germline V gene has CDR1 SGHTA and CDR2 FQGNSA. The CDR3 spans 16 residues. Germline trimming cut 5 bases from V and 3 bases from J; bases unmatched to any gene: 9. CDR3 in amino acids: CASSTQAGGGTDTQYF. In DNA form, the CDR3 reads TGTGCCAGCAGCACCCAAGCGGGAGGTGGGACAGATACGCAGTATTTT.

CDR3 DNA: TGTGCCAGCTCACCAAACCTAGCGGGAGACAATGAGCAGTTCTTC. Protein sequence: CASSPNLAGDNEQFF. The chain links TRBV18 to TRBJ2-1; 10 bases are shared with TRBD2. CDR1 and CDR2 from the germline V gene are KGHSH and LQKENI. This CDR3 has 15 residues. V shed 2 bases and J 5 bases; nucleotides not matched to a gene: 3.

This clone was counted between two and nine times. V usage is TRBV6-6 and J usage is TRBJ1-2, with no clear D. The length of the CDR3 is 13 residues. Per germline, CDR1 MNHNY and CDR2 SVGAGI (reference sequence). V gave up 10 bases and J gave up 4 bases, with 16 bases separating them. The CDR3 DNA reads TGTGCCATCCCTTCGGTACGAGGCTATGGCTACACCTTC. Amino acid sequence: CAIPSVRGYGYTF.

The chain combines TRBV7-2 with TRBJ2-5; unclear D gene. Germline assignment: CDR1 SGHTA and CDR2 FQGNSA. V was shortened by 5 bases and J by 3 bases, with 13 bases between the two germline ends. This CDR3 contains 14 residues. The DNA for the CDR3 is TGTGCCAGCAGCCGCAACCAAGGGAAAGAGACCCAGTACTTC. It yields the protein CASSRNQGKETQYF.